This is a list of T cell receptor beta chains from one sample in a study of CD8+ T cells in alopecia areata. Libraries were prepared by immunoSEQ multiplex PCR; TCRdb keeps only in-frame clonotypes and omits some of them. The sample has some 180,000 clones, just over 55% seen once. Sequenced: CD8+ T cells sorted from blood. The receptors were sampled from a human donor in good health. Both conserved end residues are part of each CDR3. A D gene is named only where the DNA matches it firmly. Clone size is not always given. Where it is, it says once, few, many or a class for expanded clones.

D,J,V,size,DNA,CDR3
NA,TRBJ1-1,TRBV6-5,NA,TGTGCCAGCAGTTTTACAGAAACGGGGGCTGAAGCTTTCTTT,CASSFTETGAEAFF
NA,TRBJ1-2,TRBV9,NA,TGTGCCAGCAGCGTAGAAGAGGACAGCAAATTCCCCCATAGATACACCTTC,CASSVEEDSKFPHRYTF
NA,TRBJ1-5,TRBV13,NA,TGTGCCAGCAGCGAGGGGAGGTTTCGCGATCAGCCCCAGCATTTT,CASSEGRFRDQPQHF
TRBD2,TRBJ2-2,TRBV11-2,NA,TGTGCCAGCAGCTTAACTAGCGGGTCCGAGGGGGAGCTGTTTTTT,CASSLTSGSEGELFF
NA,TRBJ1-1,TRBV6-6,NA,TGTGCCAGCAGTTACTCGAGGACTGAAGCTTTCTTT,CASSYSRTEAFF
NA,TRBJ2-6,TRBV9,NA,TGTGCCAGCAACGGGAACTCTGGGGCCAACGTCCTGACTTTC,CASNGNSGANVLTF
TRBD1,TRBJ2-6,TRBV11-2,NA,TGTGCCAGCAGTCGTCCAGGGGGAGATGGGGCCAACGTCCTGACTTTC,CASSRPGGDGANVLTF
NA,TRBJ1-6,TRBV27,once,TGTGCCAGCACCTGGGGGGGGACGAATTCACCCCTCCACTTT,CASTWGGTNSPLHF
NA,TRBJ1-6,TRBV11-2,NA,TGTGCCAGCAGCTTAGTCCCGACAGATCGTAGTTCACCCCTCCACTTT,CASSLVPTDRSSPLHF
TRBD2,TRBJ2-7,TRBV5-1,NA,TGCGCCAGCAGCGCGGGACTAGCGGGGACCTACGAGCAGTACTTC,CASSAGLAGTYEQYF
TRBD1,TRBJ1-5,TRBV27,NA,TGTGCCAGCAGTTCTGGACAGGGTGCCTATAGCAATCAGCCCCAGCATTTT,CASSSGQGAYSNQPQHF
TRBD1,TRBJ1-2,TRBV7-9,few,TGTGCCAGCAGCTTATCGGACAGGGAAAACTATGGCTACACCTTC,CASSLSDRENYGYTF
TRBD1,TRBJ1-1,TRBV29-1,NA,TGCAGCGTTTGGACAGGGAACGGTGAAGCTTTCTTT,CSVWTGNGEAFF
NA,TRBJ2-1,TRBV19,NA,TGTGCCAGTAGCGCGGGGAATGAGCAGTTCTTC,CASSAGNEQFF
NA,TRBJ1-1,TRBV13,NA,TGTGCCAGCAGCCTAGGGGCGAACACTGAAGCTTTCTTT,CASSLGANTEAFF
TRBD1,TRBJ1-1,TRBV30,NA,TGTGCCTGGAGTGTACCTAGATACGCAGGGGGTATGAACACTGAAGCTTTCTTT,CAWSVPRYAGGMNTEAFF
TRBD1,TRBJ1-1,TRBV4-1,NA,TGCGCCAGCAGCCATGTTAGGACAGGGGGCACTGAAGCTTTCTTT,CASSHVRTGGTEAFF
NA,TRBJ2-6,TRBV25-1,few,TGTGCCAGCAGTGTTTCCTCTGGGGCCAACGTCCTGACTTTC,CASSVSSGANVLTF
NA,TRBJ2-3,TRBV5-6,NA,TGTGCCAGCAGCCTTCCACAGCTAAGCACAGATACGCAGTATTTT,CASSLPQLSTDTQYF
NA,TRBJ1-2,TRBV4-1,NA,TGCGCCAGCAGCCAAGATAGGGCAGCGACCCGTCCCTACACCTTC,CASSQDRAATRPYTF
NA,TRBJ2-7,TRBV9,NA,TGTGCCAGCAGCGTAGATTCCCGGGTCACCTACGAGCAGTACTTC,CASSVDSRVTYEQYF
NA,TRBJ1-2,TRBV12-5,once,TGTGCTAGTAGTTTGGTTATAGACAGAAACTATGGCTACACCTTC,CASSLVIDRNYGYTF
TRBD1,TRBJ1-1,TRBV9,NA,TGTGCCAGCAGCGTCGGACAGGGGAACACTGAAGCTTTCTTT,CASSVGQGNTEAFF
NA,TRBJ1-1,TRBV9,NA,TGTGCCAGCAGCGTCCAGGGGAACACTGAAGCTTTCTTT,CASSVQGNTEAFF
NA,TRBJ1-4,TRBV5-4,few,TGTGCCAGCAGCCCACTACCCGAAGAAAAACTGTTTTTT,CASSPLPEEKLFF
TRBD1,TRBJ1-1,TRBV4-1,many,TGCGCCAGCAGCCCGACCGACAGGGTGGGAACTGAAGCTTTCTTT,CASSPTDRVGTEAFF
NA,TRBJ1-4,TRBV29-1,once,TGCAGCGCGGGTAGGATTGCAGGAGATGAAAAACTGTTTTTT,CSAGRIAGDEKLFF
NA,TRBJ2-7,TRBV13,few,TGTGCCAGCAGCTTGTATAACGAGGTGGGCGAGCAGTACTTC,CASSLYNEVGEQYF
TRBD2,TRBJ2-7,TRBV6-5,NA,TGTGCCAGCACCCCCGGGGGGACTAGCCCCGCCGAGCAGTACTTC,CASTPGGTSPAEQYF
TRBD1,TRBJ1-4,TRBV29-1,NA,TGCAGCGTCTCAGGGGGCGGTGAAAAACTGTTTTTT,CSVSGGGEKLFF
TRBD1,TRBJ1-1,TRBV29-1,NA,TGCAGCGTACACAGGGGGCTGAACACTGAAGCTTTCTTT,CSVHRGLNTEAFF
NA,TRBJ2-1,TRBV7-6,few,TGTGCCAGTCTCGATAAGCCCGGTAGGCGGGCATGGTTCTTC,CASLDKPGRRAWFF
NA,TRBJ1-1,TRBV6-5,NA,TGTGCCAGCAGTTATGGGGGAAACACTGAAGCTTTCTTT,CASSYGGNTEAFF
TRBD1,TRBJ2-7,TRBV30,NA,TGTGCCTGGAGTGTTGGGACAGCATACGAGCAGTACTTC,CAWSVGTAYEQYF
TRBD1,TRBJ1-2,TRBV27,NA,TGTGCCAGCAGTTTAGGGACAGGGTTCCCGTTCGGCTACACCTTC,CASSLGTGFPFGYTF
TRBD1,TRBJ1-3,TRBV30,NA,TGTGCCTGGAGTGTACGACAGGGAGCTGGAAACACCATATATTTT,CAWSVRQGAGNTIYF
TRBD2,TRBJ2-5,TRBV5-4,once,TGTGCCAGCAGACTAGCGTTTTCCCAGACCCAGTACTTC,CASRLAFSQTQYF
TRBD1,TRBJ2-2,TRBV9,NA,TGTGCCAGCAGCGACCGGGACAGCTACACCGGGGAGCTGTTTTTT,CASSDRDSYTGELFF
NA,TRBJ2-2,TRBV4-1,NA,TGCGCCAGCAGCCAAGGGCTGGGATGGGACACCGGGGAGCTGTTTTTT,CASSQGLGWDTGELFF
TRBD1,TRBJ2-5,TRBV7-9,NA,TGTGCCAGCAGCTCCGAGGTACAGGGGCTAGGCCTTCAAGAGACCCAGTACTTC,CASSSEVQGLGLQETQYF